This record covers a single T cell receptor beta chain. Its antigen target is currently unknown. No much larger clone is present one base from it, and per-base qualities are unavailable. For CDR1 and CDR2, the germline V gene lists SNHLY and FYNNEI. Germline trimming: 6 bases from V, 9 bases from J; junction bases outside gene matches: 9. The CDR3, from cysteine to phenylalanine, totals 15 residues. Kept here is only the CDR3 DNA, which spans 45 bases and is read in frame from base 1. Each donor gave one peripheral blood draw, around 100 mL on average, collected into heparinised tubes. A BD FACSAria II was used to sort naive, central memory, regulatory and stem cell-like memory CD4+ T cells with a panel that included CD45RO, CCR7, CD25, CD127, CD95 and CD27. A purity above 95% was achieved for all sorted populations. PBMCs were isolated immediately by Lymphoprep density gradient centrifugation and stained directly without culture. Samples were stained and sorted in pairs, with one healthy donor and one patient per experiment, so that batch effects were minimized.

This record comes from a study of beta chain features in type 1 diabetes (dated by TCRdb to the late 2010s). Turning to the overall study: Mean age, gender distribution, total cell number and subset yield did not differ between patients and healthy donors. A total of roughly 100 million sorted cells were examined across all samples, and RNA yield correlated strongly with the number of cells per subset. The study compared the TCRB repertoires of sorted circulating CD4+ T cell subsets in recently diagnosed type 1 diabetes patients with those in matched healthy donors. Naive and central memory subsets were obtained from all 30 or so donors, but regulatory and stem cell-like memory subsets were isolated from only 8 patients and roughly 8 healthy donors. Study-level results and caveats: PCR may preferentially amplify shorter templates, but because patient and control samples were amplified and corrected together, any resulting skew would affect both groups equally. HLA sub-analyses involved small numbers of individuals, so any influence of HLA type on TCRB rearrangement remained unresolved. Patients with type 1 diabetes made fewer insertions and deleted more nucleotides at VDJ recombination sites, implying thymic rearrangement abnormalities. The naive, central memory and regulatory TCRB repertoires appeared to resemble one another more closely among patients than among healthy donors. Because cDNA was sequenced instead of genomic DNA, activated cells with high expression could be over-represented, although the groups did not differ in activation or CD3 levels. A moderate but significant shortening of TCRB CDR3 length was observed in type 1 diabetes patients in all four CD4+ subsets.

The High Capacity cDNA Reverse Transcription Kit was used to reverse transcribe all of the isolated RNA, meaning that expressed TCRB transcripts were what got sequenced. Deep immunoSEQ sequencing was applied to naive, central memory and regulatory T cell samples, giving an average of approximately 4 million total reads per sample. Sorted cells were lysed in RLT buffer and RNA was extracted with DNase-treated RNeasy Micro or Mini kits, depending on cell number. To prevent cross-contamination, each cell subset was processed individually, whereas patient and healthy donor samples were processed jointly. The immunoSEQ multiplex PCR was used to amplify TCRB sequences from cDNA, generating 87-bp fragments that spanned the CDR3 region. Sequencing of the amplicons was done on the Illumina HiSeq platform. Under the source paper's analysis protocol: PCR bias was computationally corrected using synthetic template baselines, reads within Hamming distance 2 were collapsed, and singletons that could not be merged were discarded. By aligning reads against IMGT, V, D and J genes, CDR3 length, and insertions or deletions at six rearrangement sites were assigned. Within each subset, clonotype counts were normalized to sorted cell number, after which true diversity and Gini coefficients were computed with the tcR R package. Repertoire sharing was quantified using the overlap coefficient calculated on TCRB nucleotide sequences. As a proxy for the pre-selection repertoire, out-of-frame TCRB sequences from naive cells were analyzed. Entries here come from immuneACCESS through TCRdb and include only in-frame sequences with V and J called. Some clones fail to appear in such tables; in the studies checked, an unresolved V gene covers under half of the shortfall, and the cause of the remainder is unknown. V, J and clone size are taken as reported in that table, and D and trimming were inferred from the DNA itself. The sample table holds about 660,000 clones, of which around 15% were seen once. Of the sample, roughly 0.04% is held by the ten largest clones.

The sequence was collected from a man between 18 and 29 years old with type 1 diabetes. Rearrangement joined TRBV2 to TRBJ1-6; TRBD1 fits 9 bases in the junction. The specimen was naive CD4+ T cells from blood. The intended sense of this specimen's cell subset or site label: true naive CD4+ T cells. The encoded CDR3 is CASRGGQGIGSPLHF. The nucleotide sequence reads TGTGCCAGCAGGGGCGGACAGGGGATTGGTTCACCCCTCCACTTT.